This record concerns one T cell receptor beta chain sequence. The clone's antigen remains unknown. Qualities for individual bases were not recorded, and no much larger clone is one base off. Using the deep immunoSEQ assay, multiplex PCR amplified TCR CDR3 regions from genomic DNA. Extracted genomic DNA from each cell subset was spread evenly across all wells of several immunoSEQ 96-well plates, with each plate serving as a replicate. For sorted subsets, about 210 ng of genomic DNA, equivalent to 25,000 to 35,000 T cell genomes, went into each replicate PCR. The purified libraries were quantified using a Qubit 3.0 fluorometer, sized with a Bioanalyzer 2100, and then quantified again using the KAPA Library Quantification kit. Every immunoSEQ 96-well plate was sequenced on a dedicated single-read 150-cycle Illumina NextSeq 550 flow cell. In the original analysis: The immunoSEQ output contained only junctional sequences without quality scores, so filtering could not match that applied to full-length reads. Sequences were annotated with PyIR, a Python wrapper for IgBLAST v1.9, using IMGT germline references to assign V/J genes and CDR3. Reads were removed for weak V/J assignments (E-value above 1e-6), missing CDR3, stop codons, out-of-frame junctions, or ambiguous translated residues. V3J clonotypes were defined as sequences sharing the same inferred V gene, J gene, and CDR3 amino acid sequence. The percentage overlap between two repertoires was calculated by dividing the number of shared unique clonotypes by the size of the smaller repertoire. Repertoire richness was assessed with RTK rarefaction, the Chao1 estimator, and Recon v2.1 estimates of unobserved clonotypes. For all TCRbeta clonotypes obtained by the gDNA method from four donors, generation probabilities were computed with OLGA. TCRdb provides this immuneACCESS table in a form limited to in-frame rearrangements. Some clones are lacking; in checked studies, under half of them reflect an unresolved V gene, and why the rest are absent is not known. V and J calls and clone size are those listed in that table; D and trimming were worked out from the DNA. This sample gives 2 million to 2.5 million clones in total; 90% to 95% of them show up just once. The ten largest clones take up about 0.37% of the sample.

The donors were healthy, HIV-negative adults who had no recently reported acute infections or vaccinations. Only Caucasian adults living in Nashville, Tennessee, USA were represented among the donors. CD4+ T cells were enriched through magnetic negative selection, after which naive cells were positively selected on CD45RA and the remaining negative fraction served as the memory subset. Blood was collected by leukapheresis, and PBMCs were isolated by Ficoll-Histopaque density gradient centrifugation and then cryopreserved in liquid nitrogen vapor phase. Analytical flow cytometry was used to check the purity and quantity of each magnetically sorted T cell population. Genomic DNA was isolated from each sorted fraction and quantified by UV absorbance on a Nanodrop 2000c. This sample was taken from a study of shared clonotypes between healthy human individuals (TCRdb year 2020). Describing the broader study: A couple of women and a few men aged 18 to 49 years were included in the cohort. Per donor, three plates each were used for CD4 naive and CD4 memory, two for CD8 naive, and one for CD8 memory. The study deeply sequenced blood TCR repertoires of about five healthy adults to estimate repertoire size and the extent of clonotype sharing between individuals. To increase sequencing depth and limit assay-specific biases, different laboratories used diverse techniques to prepare libraries and sequence TCR repertoires. Per donor, leukapheresis produced somewhere between about 0.94 and 9 billion PBMCs. On the study overall, not on this receptor specifically: Sampling was limited to blood, and TCR repertoires in tissue likely differ from TCR repertoires in blood. When a handful of donors were compared, the shared fraction of clonotypes was about 5% for naive CD4, about 4% for naive CD8, roughly 2.5% for memory CD4, and 0.35% to 0.4% for memory CD8. Pairwise subsampling indicated that sequencing depth was expected to affect the degree of clonotype sharing among donors. Compared with non-shared clonotypes, clonotypes shared by all four sorted-subset donors had higher generation probabilities. Estimated clonotype richness was generally larger for naive than for memory subsets. The genetic and exposure-history diversity represented was limited by the small number of donors. Rarefaction of sorted-subset datasets indicated incomplete sequencing despite the large sequencing depth.

Based on the germline V gene (reference sequence), the CDR1 and CDR2 sequences are MNHNY and SVGAGI. V lost 0 bases and J lost 4 bases; the stretch between them is 12 bases long. The CDR3 holds 15 amino acids from the cysteine to the phenylalanine. CDR3 DNA is the only sequence kept; it has 45 bases, read in frame from the first base. The sequenced sample consisted of naive CD4+ T cells from PBMCs. The sample's cell subset or site label, in plain terms: CD45RA+ positively selected. Rearrangement joined TRBV6-6 to TRBJ1-1; TRBD1 is possibly the D segment (6 matching bases). This TCR derives from a man aged 18 to 35 in good health. Some clones in this sample may be carry-over from other donors' samples. The sequence in DNA is TGTGCCAGCAGTTACTCGAGACAGGCCGGCACTGAAGCTTTCTTT. This is translated as CASSYSRQAGTEAFF.